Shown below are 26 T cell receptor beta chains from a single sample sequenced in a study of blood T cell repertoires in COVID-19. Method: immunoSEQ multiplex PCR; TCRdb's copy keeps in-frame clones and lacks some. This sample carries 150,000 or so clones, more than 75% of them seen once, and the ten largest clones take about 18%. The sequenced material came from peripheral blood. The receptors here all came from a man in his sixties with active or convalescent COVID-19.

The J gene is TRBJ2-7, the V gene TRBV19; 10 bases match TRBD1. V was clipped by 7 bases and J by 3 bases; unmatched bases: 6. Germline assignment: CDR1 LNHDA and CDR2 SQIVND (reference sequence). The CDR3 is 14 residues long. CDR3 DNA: TGTGCCAGTACTCCGGGACAGGGGTACTACGAGCAGTACTTC. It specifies CASTPGQGYYEQYF.

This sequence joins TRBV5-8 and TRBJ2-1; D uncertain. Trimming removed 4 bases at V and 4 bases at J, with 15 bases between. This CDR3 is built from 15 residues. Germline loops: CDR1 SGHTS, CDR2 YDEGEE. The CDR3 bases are TGTGCCAGCAGCACCACATACAACAAGTACAATGAGCAGTTCTTC. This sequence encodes CASSTTYNKYNEQFF.

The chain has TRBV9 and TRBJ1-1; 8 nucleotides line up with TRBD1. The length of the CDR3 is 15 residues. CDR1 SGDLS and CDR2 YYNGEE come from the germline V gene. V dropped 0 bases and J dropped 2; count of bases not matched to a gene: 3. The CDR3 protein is CASSVVQGANTEAFF. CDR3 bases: TGTGCCAGCAGCGTAGTTCAGGGGGCAAACACTGAAGCTTTCTTT.

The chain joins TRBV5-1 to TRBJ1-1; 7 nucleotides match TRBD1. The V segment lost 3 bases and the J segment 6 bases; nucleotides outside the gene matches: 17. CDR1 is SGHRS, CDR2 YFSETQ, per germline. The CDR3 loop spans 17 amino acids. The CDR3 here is CASSSGQATFNRAEAFF. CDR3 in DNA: TGCGCCAGCAGCTCCGGACAGGCCACCTTTAACCGCGCTGAAGCTTTCTTT. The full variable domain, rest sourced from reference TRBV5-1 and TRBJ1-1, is KAGVTQTPRYLIKTRGQQVTLSCSPISGHRSVSWYQQTPGQGLQFLFEYFSETQRNKGNFPGRFSGRQFSNSRSEMNVSTLELGDSALYLCASSSGQATFNRAEAFFGQGTRLTVV.

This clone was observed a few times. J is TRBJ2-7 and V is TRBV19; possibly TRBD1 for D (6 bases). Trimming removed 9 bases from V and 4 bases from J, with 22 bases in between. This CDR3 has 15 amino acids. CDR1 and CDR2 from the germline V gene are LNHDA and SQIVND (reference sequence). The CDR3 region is CASRREGVGPYEQYF. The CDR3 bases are TGTGCCAGCCGAAGAGAGGGGGTAGGGCCTTACGAGCAGTACTTC.

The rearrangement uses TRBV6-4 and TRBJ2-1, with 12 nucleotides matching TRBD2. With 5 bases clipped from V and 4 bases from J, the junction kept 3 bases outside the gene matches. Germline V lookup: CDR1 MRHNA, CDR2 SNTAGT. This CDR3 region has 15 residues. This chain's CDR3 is CASSPGTSGYNEQFF. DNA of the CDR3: TGTGCCAGCAGTCCCGGGACTAGCGGGTACAATGAGCAGTTCTTC.

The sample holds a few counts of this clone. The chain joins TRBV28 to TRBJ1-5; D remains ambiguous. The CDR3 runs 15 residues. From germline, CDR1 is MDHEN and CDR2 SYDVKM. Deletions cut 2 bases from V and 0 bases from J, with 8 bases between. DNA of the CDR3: TGTGCCAGCAGTTTAGATGGGAGTAGCAATCAGCCCCAGCATTTT. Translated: CASSLDGSSNQPQHF.

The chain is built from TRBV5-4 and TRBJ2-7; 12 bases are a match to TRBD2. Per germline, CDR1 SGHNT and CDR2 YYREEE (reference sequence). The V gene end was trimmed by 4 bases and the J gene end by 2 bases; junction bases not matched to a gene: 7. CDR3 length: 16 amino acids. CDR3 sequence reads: CASSITSGGLTYEQYF. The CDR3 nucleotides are TGTGCCAGCAGCATAACTAGCGGGGGGTTAACCTACGAGCAGTACTTC.

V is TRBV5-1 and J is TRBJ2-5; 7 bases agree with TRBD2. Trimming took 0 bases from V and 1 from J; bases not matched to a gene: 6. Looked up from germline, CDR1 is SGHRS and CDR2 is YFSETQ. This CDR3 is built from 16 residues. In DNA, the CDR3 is TGCGCCAGCAGCTTGGGGCTGGGCGGGGGCCAAGAGACCCAGTACTTC. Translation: CASSLGLGGGQETQYF. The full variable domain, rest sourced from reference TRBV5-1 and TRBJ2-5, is KAGVTQTPRYLIKTRGQQVTLSCSPISGHRSVSWYQQTPGQGLQFLFEYFSETQRNKGNFPGRFSGRQFSNSRSEMNVSTLELGDSALYLCASSLGLGGGQETQYFGPGTRLLVL.

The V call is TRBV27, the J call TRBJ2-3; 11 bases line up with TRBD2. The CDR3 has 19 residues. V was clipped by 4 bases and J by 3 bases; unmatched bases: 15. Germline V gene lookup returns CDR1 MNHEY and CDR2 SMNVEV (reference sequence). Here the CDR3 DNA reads TGTGCCAGCAGTTCCAAATGGCGCCCTACTAGCGGGGGTACAGATACGCAGTATTTT. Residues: CASSSKWRPTSGGTDTQYF.

This CDR3 reads CSATGSHEKLFF. The CDR3 nucleotides read TGCAGCGCGACAGGGTCCCATGAAAAACTGTTTTTT. The chain employs TRBV29-1 and TRBJ1-4, with 7 bases identical to TRBD1. This CDR3 is 12 amino acids long. Germline values: CDR1 SQVTM, CDR2 ANQGSEA. The junction had 5 bases not matched to a gene; V was cut back by 7 bases and J by 6 bases.

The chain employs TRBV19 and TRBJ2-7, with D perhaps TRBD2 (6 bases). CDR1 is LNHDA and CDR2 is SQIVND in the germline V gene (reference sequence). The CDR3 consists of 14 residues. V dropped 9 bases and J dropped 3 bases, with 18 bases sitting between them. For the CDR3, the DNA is TGTGCCAGCTCCAACCGGAGGGACGGCTACGAGCAGTACTTC. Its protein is CASSNRRDGYEQYF.

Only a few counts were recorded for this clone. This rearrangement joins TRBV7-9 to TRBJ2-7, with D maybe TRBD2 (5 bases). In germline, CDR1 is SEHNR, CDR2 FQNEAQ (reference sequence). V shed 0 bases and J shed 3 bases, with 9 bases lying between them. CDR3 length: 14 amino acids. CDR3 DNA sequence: TGTGCCAGCAGCTTAGCGGGAGTTCGCTACGAGCAGTACTTC. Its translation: CASSLAGVRYEQYF. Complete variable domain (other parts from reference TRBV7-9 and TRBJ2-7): DTGVSQNPRHKITKRGQNVTFRCDPISEHNRLYWYRQTLGQGPEFLTYFQNEAQLEKSRLLSDRFSAERPKGSFSTLEIQRTEQGDSAMYLCASSLAGVRYEQYFGPGTRLTVT.

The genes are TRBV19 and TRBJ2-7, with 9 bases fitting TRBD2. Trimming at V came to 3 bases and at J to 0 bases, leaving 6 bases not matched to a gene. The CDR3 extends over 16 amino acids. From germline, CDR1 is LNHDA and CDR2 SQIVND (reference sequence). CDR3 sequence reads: CASSIMGTSSSYEQYF. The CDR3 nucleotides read TGTGCCAGTAGTATTATGGGGACTAGCAGCTCCTACGAGCAGTACTTC.

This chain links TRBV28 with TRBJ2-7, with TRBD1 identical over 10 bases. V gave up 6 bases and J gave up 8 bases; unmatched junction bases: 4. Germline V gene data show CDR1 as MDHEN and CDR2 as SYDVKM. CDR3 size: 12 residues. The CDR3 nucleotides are TGTGCCAGCAGCCAGGGACAGGGGAAGCAGTACTTC. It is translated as CASSQGQGKQYF.

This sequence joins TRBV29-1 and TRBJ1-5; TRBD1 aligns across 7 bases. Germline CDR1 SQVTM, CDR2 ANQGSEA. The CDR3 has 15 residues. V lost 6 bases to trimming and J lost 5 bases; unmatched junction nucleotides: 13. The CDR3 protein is CSVGEQGTPDQPQHF. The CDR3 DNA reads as TGCAGCGTAGGAGAACAGGGGACCCCCGATCAGCCCCAGCATTTT.

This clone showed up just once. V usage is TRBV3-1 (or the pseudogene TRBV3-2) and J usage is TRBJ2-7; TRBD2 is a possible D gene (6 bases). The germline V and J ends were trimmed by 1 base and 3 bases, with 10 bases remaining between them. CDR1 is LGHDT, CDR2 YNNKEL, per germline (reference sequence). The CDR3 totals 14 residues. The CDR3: CASSQGGGNYEQYF. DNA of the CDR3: TGTGCCAGCAGCCAAGGGGGCGGGAACTACGAGCAGTACTTC.

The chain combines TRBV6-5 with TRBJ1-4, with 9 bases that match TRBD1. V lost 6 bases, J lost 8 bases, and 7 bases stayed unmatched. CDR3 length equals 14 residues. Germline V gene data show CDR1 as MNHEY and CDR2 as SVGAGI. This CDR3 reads CASSEGTGREKLFF. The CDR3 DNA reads TGTGCCAGCAGCGAGGGGACAGGGAGGGAAAAACTGTTTTTT.

CDR3 DNA sequence: TGTGCCATCAAAATGGGACAGGGGAACACTGAAGCTTTCTTT. This translates into CAIKMGQGNTEAFF. V gene TRBV10-3 combines with J gene TRBJ1-1, with 9 nucleotides matching TRBD1. Looked up from germline, CDR1 is ENHRY and CDR2 is SYGVKD. Trimming cost V 7 bases and J 1 base; bases outside gene matches: 4. This CDR3 has 14 amino acids.

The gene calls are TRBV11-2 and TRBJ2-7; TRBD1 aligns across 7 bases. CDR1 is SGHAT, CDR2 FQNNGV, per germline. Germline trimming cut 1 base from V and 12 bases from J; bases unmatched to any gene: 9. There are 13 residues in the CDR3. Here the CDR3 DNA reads TGTGCCAGCAGCTTAGCCCCCGACAGGGTTTCGTACTTC. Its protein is CASSLAPDRVSYF.

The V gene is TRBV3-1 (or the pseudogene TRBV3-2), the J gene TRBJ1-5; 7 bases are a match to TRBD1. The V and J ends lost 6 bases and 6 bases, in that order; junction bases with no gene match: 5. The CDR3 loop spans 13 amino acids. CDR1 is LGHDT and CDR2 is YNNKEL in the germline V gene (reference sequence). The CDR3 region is CASSQGVGQPQHF. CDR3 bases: TGTGCCAGCAGTCAGGGGGTGGGTCAGCCCCAGCATTTT.

In DNA form, the CDR3 reads TGTGCCAGCAGCTTAGATGTCGGGGGATCAGGAAACACCATATATTTT. Its protein is CASSLDVGGSGNTIYF. The J gene is TRBJ1-3, the V gene TRBV7-2; TRBD1 is a possible D gene (5 bases). CDR3 size: 16 residues. Germline V gene data show CDR1 as SGHTA and CDR2 as FQGNSA. V dropped 1 base and J dropped 4 bases, with 14 bases sitting between them.

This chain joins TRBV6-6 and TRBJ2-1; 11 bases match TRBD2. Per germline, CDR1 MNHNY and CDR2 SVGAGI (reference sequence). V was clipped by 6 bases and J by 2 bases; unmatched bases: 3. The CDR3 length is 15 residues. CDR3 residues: CASRGLAETYNEQFF. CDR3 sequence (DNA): TGTGCCAGCAGGGGACTAGCGGAAACCTACAATGAGCAGTTCTTC.

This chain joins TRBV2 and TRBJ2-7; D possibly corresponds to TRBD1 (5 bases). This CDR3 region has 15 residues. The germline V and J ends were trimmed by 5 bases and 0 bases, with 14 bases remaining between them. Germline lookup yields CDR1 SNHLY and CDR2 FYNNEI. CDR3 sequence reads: CASSTDRHSSYEQYF. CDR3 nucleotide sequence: TGTGCCAGCAGTACAGACAGACACAGCTCCTACGAGCAGTACTTC.

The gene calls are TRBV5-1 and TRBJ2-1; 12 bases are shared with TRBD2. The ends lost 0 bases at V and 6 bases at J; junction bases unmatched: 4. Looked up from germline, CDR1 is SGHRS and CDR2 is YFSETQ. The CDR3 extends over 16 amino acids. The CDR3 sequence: CASSLETSGGPNEQFF. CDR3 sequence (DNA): TGCGCCAGCAGCTTGGAGACTAGCGGGGGTCCCAATGAGCAGTTCTTC.

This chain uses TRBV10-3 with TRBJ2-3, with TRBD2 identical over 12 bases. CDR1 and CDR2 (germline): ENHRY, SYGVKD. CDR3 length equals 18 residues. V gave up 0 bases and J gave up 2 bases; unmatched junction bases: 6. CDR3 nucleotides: TGTGCCATCAGTGAGTCAGACGGACTAGCGGGGCCCACAGATACGCAGTATTTT. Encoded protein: CAISESDGLAGPTDTQYF.